This record concerns one T cell receptor (beta chain) sequence. This clone was picked up one time. The specificity of this receptor is unknown. No base quality values were provided; no much bigger clone lies one nucleotide off. The sample is drawn from a study of cytomegalovirus exposure and HLA in healthy donors (dated by TCRdb to 2016 to 2017). Notes on the research overall: In an earlier analysis of about 560 of the donors, 250 to 300 Gb of sequence data and 100 million or so unique TCR beta sequences from about 180 million T cells were reported. Approximately 310 gigabases of sequencing data and 70 million to 100 million unique TCR sequences were included in an early release covering roughly 600 HLA-typed donors. Of the 300 to 500 genotyped donors, roughly 80% were placed in the genetic ancestry cluster associated with self-reported Caucasian donors. The study aimed to test whether signatures of past pathogen exposure could be identified by cataloging public T cell receptors. The study used immunosequencing to profile the T cell repertoires of several hundred subjects and linked those repertoires to cytomegalovirus serostatus. In addition to the first cohort of 650 to 800 subjects, a separate validation cohort of 130 or so different subjects was used. To predict cytomegalovirus infection status, the study brought together high-throughput TCR immunosequencing, statistical association of individual TCRs with disease status, and machine learning. To study patterns of TCR occurrence, a later analysis re-analyzed previously published TCR beta repertoires from hundreds of donors and added high-resolution HLA genotyping. Rather than using new phenotypic data, the later analysis identified candidate immune exposures from TCR beta sequences and from how often those sequences occurred across donors. An earlier analysis of fewer than 750 of the donors used high-throughput TCR beta sequencing to judge whether each TCR beta V gene segment behaved as functional or pseudogenic. Alongside the repertoire data, information on donor age, sex, ethnicity and CMV serostatus was compiled. Genome-wide SNP genotypes for about 60% of the roughly 700 donors were used in a later genetic analysis, which treated that subset as a discovery cohort. All discovery cohort repertoires had been generated using a single sequencing platform. HLA typing included class I and class II loci at four-digit resolution. Typing coverage differed by locus: A, B, C, DRB1 and DQB1 were typed in about 620-630 donors, DQA1 in 500 to 550, DPA1 in around 610, and DPB1 in just under 490. Because of strong linkage in the cohort, roughly five DR-DQ haplotypes were treated as single units for association and clustering. Across about 380 genotyped donors of the cohort, an average of approximately 220,000 unique TCR beta nucleotide sequences per donor were sequenced, and roughly a sixth of those sequences were non-productive.

The cysteine opens and the phenylalanine closes a CDR3 of 13 amino acids. Only the CDR3 part of the read is kept: 39 bases, read in frame from the first base. CDR1 is given as SGHTA and CDR2 as FQGNSA, both from the germline V gene. Trimming removed 0 bases from V and 5 bases from J, leaving 5 bases between the germline ends. The library was made by the immunoSEQ multiplex PCR assay. A mixture of 60 forward primers for TCR Vbeta segments and 13 reverse primers for TCR Jbeta segments was used in the multiplex PCR. Amplification of the CDR3 region of rearranged TCR beta genes was performed with a multiplex PCR assay on genomic DNA. The amplified TCR beta libraries were sequenced on the Illumina HiSeq System as 87-base-pair reads. On the study's bioinformatics: Across the 670 or so repertoires, a later analysis counted roughly 84 million unique TCR beta chains, approximately 10 million of which were shared by at least two donors. A nearest-neighbor algorithm error-corrected the raw reads and collapsed the reads into unique sequences, merging closely related sequences to remove PCR and sequencing errors. CDR3 sequences were aligned to IMGT reference sequences to assign V, D and J gene segments. For a sequence to be retained, a match of at least six nucleotides was required to both a V gene segment and a J gene segment. A rearrangement counted as productive if the CDR3 had no stop codons and remained in frame with V and J, and every other rearrangement counted as non-productive. Following IMGT convention, CDR3 was defined as the stretch from the second conserved V-encoded cysteine up to the conserved J-encoded phenylalanine. The earlier analysis of about 570 of the donors excluded any sequence lacking an unambiguous match to a single V gene segment. In an earlier analysis of several hundred of the donors, V segments were called functional above 56.7% productive rearrangements and were called segregating when the between-donor standard deviation exceeded 5%. A statistical classification framework was built for diagnosing cytomegalovirus status from the catalog of TCR beta chain sequences. In a later analysis, V and J genes were assigned by comparing TCR nucleotide sequences against IMGT/GENE-DB human TR gene sequences. A later analysis assigned CDR3 sequences and most-parsimonious VDJ recombination scenarios with the TCRdist pipeline. In a later analysis, each TCR beta chain was defined by its CDR3 amino acid sequence together with its V-gene family, and reads without a unique V-gene family were excluded. To address suspected cross-contamination and a sequencing artifact, a later analysis removed 592 highly shared, low-generation-probability nucleotide sequences. For each public chain, a later analysis derived a clonal expansion index from normalized ranks of inferred template counts within each repertoire. In a later analysis, generation probabilities were computed with a VDJ recombination model fitted to out-of-frame rearrangements, and the resulting probabilities were checked against IGoR. A later analysis scored TCR-TCR, TCR-HLA and TCR-CMV co-occurrence with hypergeometric tests, applying a repertoire-size bias correction to TCR pairs. A later analysis estimated false discovery rates by permuting HLA or CMV assignments 20 times. A later analysis grouped co-occurring TCRs with DBSCAN, adding TCRdist sequence similarity when clustering within HLA-allele-positive subsets. Repertoires with fewer than 30,000 or more than 120,000 public chains, plus five repertoires with anomalous nucleotide sharing, were excluded from co-occurrence clustering. The source is immuneACCESS, and TCRdb retained only in-frame sequences with V and J called. Part of the clones is not carried over; for the studies checked, unresolved V genes explain less than half of this, and the remainder is unexplained. That table furnishes V, J and clone size, whereas the DNA furnished D and trimming. Present in this sample are roughly 150,000 clones, roughly 73% of which were seen just once. The ten largest make up 1.5% to 2% of the sample.

The cohort comprised some 680 healthy bone marrow donors. All cohort members were sampled while nominally healthy, although unrecorded immune exposures were likely present. The donor tested CMV seronegative and was one of the 352 seronegative cohort members. A peripheral blood sample was collected from each donor, and TCR beta sequencing was performed on peripheral blood mononuclear cells. Genomic DNA extraction from the blood cell samples was performed with the Qiagen DNeasy Blood Extraction Kit. What the research found in general, with its limitations: Several of the top co-occurrence clusters appeared to be linked to parvovirus B19, influenza, CMV and Epstein-Barr virus, according to a later analysis. A later analysis found that TCR association rates varied across HLA loci, with DRB1 alleles showing the most associated TCRs and HLA-C alleles the fewest. In vitro tests confirmed that three of the cytomegalovirus-associated TCR beta chains recognize cytomegalovirus antigens. CMV serostatus was the only immune exposure information available for the cohort. Linkage disequilibrium might explain the correlated functional status among segregating V segments, but an unknown experimental factor could not be excluded. Because HLA typing was unavailable for some donors at each locus, only the typed subset was used in association tests. According to the authors, the approach could potentially be generalized to other disease states and immunological phenotypes. The cohort was sequenced for TCR beta chains only, and without alpha or paired-chain data the features that could be detected were limited. In both the original and validation cohorts, the classifier was reported to diagnose cytomegalovirus status with high specificity and sensitivity. The study listed 170 or so TCR beta chains as associated with cytomegalovirus. An association between a missense DCLRE1C variant and V-gene and J-gene trimming of TCR beta chains was found in a later genetic analysis and replicated in an independent cohort. Because counts were too low, seventeen rarely observed V segments, including chromosome 9 orphons, were excluded from the earlier analysis of around 590 of the donors. In a later analysis, about 16,000 TCR beta sequences were associated with specific HLA alleles at a false discovery rate of 0.05. Presence/absence analyses assumed roughly uniform sequencing depth across donors, an assumption that may not hold. Assigning TCR associations to individual alleles was difficult when HLA alleles, especially DR and DQ, strongly co-occurred. Most CMV-associated TCR beta chains appeared to be HLA-restricted in a later analysis, and the HLA associations seemed to be driven largely by CMV exposure. A later genetic analysis reported fewer N-insertions in productive TCRs among donors in an Asian-associated ancestry cluster than the roughly 700-donor mean. In a later analysis, HLA-associated TCR beta chains showed more clonal expansion and lower generation probabilities than non-associated chains that were equally common. Most TCR sequences were observed very rarely across donors, whereas some public TCRs were present in many individuals. A further reported finding was that TCR beta sequences accurately predicted the HLA-A and HLA-B alleles for most subjects in the first cohort. A cluster of highly shared sequence variants was judged likely to represent a technical artifact of the sequencing pipeline. An earlier analysis of around 540 of the donors showed that most TCR beta V segments appeared in productive rearrangements either about 87% or about 30% of the time, which broadly matched IMGT annotations. Some IMGT-functional V segments, including TRBV6-2 and TRBV6-3, could not be distinguished by the 87-base-pair reads and were therefore excluded.

The source of this sequence is a woman in her late teens or twenties in good health and CMV-seronegative. The sample consisted of PBMCs. This sequence uses TRBV7-2 and TRBJ1-5, with an unclear D gene assignment. The CDR3 here reads CASSLAQYQPQHF. The sequenced DNA is TGTGCCAGCAGCTTAGCGCAGTATCAGCCCCAGCATTTT.